Shown below are 2 T cell receptor beta chains from a single sample sequenced in a study of beta chain features in type 1 diabetes. Study results and caveats: Across all four CD4+ subsets, people with type 1 diabetes showed modestly shorter TCRB CDR3s.

Reverse transcription of all isolated RNA meant that expressed TCRB transcripts were sequenced. This table comes from immunoSEQ multiplex PCR, and its TCRdb copy is limited to in-frame clones, with some not included. The repertoire consists of over 90,000 clones, with under 30% occurring once and the leading ten covering 0.53%. The antigens for these receptors are not known. Sequenced sample: central memory CD4+ T cells from blood. The receptors were sampled from a young woman with type 1 diabetes.

This clone was seen a few times. The chain couples TRBV5-4 to TRBJ2-2; 14 positions agree with TRBD2. Trimming at V came to 4 bases and at J to 7 bases, leaving 9 bases not matched to a gene. Looked up from germline, CDR1 is SGHNT and CDR2 is YYREEE (reference sequence). There are 17 residues in the CDR3. The CDR3 loop is CASSQGTSGRVGGELFF. The CDR3 region has the DNA TGTGCCAGCAGCCAAGGGACTAGCGGGAGAGTTGGCGGGGAGCTGTTTTTT.

This clone showed up many times. V is TRBV10-2 and J is TRBJ1-1; D remains ambiguous. CDR3 length: 13 residues. CDR1 is WSHSY and CDR2 is SAAADI in the germline V gene. V was pared by 3 bases and J by 4 bases, with 9 bases between. CDR3 amino acids: CASSDSGSTEAFF. CDR3 bases: TGCGCCAGCAGTGATAGTGGGAGCACTGAAGCTTTCTTT.